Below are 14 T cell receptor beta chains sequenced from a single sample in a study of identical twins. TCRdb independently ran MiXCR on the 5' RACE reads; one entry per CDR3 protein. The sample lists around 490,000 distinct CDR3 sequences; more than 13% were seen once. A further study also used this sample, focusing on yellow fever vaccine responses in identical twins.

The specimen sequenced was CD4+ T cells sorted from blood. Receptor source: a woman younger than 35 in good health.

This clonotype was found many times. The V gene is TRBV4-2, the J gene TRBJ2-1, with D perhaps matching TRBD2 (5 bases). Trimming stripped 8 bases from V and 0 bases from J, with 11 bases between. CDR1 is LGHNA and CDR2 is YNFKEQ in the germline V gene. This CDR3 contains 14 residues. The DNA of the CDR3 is TGTGCCAGCTCGACGGGGAACTCCTACAATGAGCAGTTCTTC. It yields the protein CASSTGNSYNEQFF.

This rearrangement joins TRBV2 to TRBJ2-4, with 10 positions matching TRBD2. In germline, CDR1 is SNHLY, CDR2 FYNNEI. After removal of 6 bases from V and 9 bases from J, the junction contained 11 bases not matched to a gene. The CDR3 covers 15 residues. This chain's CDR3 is CASRTSLAGPGIQYF. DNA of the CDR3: TGTGCCAGCAGGACCTCACTAGCGGGGCCAGGCATTCAGTACTTC.

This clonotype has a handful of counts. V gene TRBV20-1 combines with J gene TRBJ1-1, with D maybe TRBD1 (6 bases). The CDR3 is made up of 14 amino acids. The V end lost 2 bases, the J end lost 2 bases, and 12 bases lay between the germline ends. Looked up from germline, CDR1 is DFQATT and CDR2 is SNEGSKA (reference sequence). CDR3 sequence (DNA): TGCAGTGCTAGACTTGACAGGATTAACACTGAAGCTTTCTTT. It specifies CSARLDRINTEAFF.

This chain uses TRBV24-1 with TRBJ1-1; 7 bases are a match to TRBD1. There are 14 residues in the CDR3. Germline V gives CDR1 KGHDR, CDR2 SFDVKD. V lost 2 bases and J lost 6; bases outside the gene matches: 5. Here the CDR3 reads CATSDSRTGAEAFF. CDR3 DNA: TGTGCCACCAGTGATTCGCGAACAGGGGCTGAAGCTTTCTTT.

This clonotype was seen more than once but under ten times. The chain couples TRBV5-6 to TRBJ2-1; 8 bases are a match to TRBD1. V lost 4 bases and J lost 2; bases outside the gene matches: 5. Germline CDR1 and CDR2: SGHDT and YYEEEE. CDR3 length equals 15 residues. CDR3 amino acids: CASSLGQAAYNEQFF. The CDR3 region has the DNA TGTGCCAGCAGCCTGGGACAGGCTGCCTACAATGAGCAGTTCTTC.

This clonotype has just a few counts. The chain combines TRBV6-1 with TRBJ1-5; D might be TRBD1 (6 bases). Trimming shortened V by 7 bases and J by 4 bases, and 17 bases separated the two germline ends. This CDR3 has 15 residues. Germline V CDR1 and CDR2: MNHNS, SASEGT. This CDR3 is CASTPEGGQNQPQHF. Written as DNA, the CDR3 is TGTGCCAGCACCCCTGAGGGGGGGCAAAATCAGCCCCAGCATTTT.

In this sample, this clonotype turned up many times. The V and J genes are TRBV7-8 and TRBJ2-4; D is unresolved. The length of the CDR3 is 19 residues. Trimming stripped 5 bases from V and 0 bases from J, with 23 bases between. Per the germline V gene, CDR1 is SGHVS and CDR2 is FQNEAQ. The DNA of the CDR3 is TGTGCCAGCAGCCCTCACCCGAAAACAGAGAGACTAGCCAAAAACATTCAGTACTTC. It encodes CASSPHPKTERLAKNIQYF.

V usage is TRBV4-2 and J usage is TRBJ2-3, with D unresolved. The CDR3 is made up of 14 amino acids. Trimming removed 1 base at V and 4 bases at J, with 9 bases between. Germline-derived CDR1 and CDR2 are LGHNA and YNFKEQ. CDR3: CASSQVLEADTQYF. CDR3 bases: TGTGCCAGCAGCCAAGTGTTAGAAGCAGATACGCAGTATTTT.

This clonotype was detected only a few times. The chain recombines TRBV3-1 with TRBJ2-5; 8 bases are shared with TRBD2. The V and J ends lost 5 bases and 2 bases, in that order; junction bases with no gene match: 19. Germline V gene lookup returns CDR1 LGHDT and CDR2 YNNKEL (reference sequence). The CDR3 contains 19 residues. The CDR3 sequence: CASSSSLAGGTSEQETQYF. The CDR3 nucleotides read TGTGCCAGCAGCTCAAGTCTCGCGGGGGGAACTTCGGAGCAAGAGACCCAGTACTTC.

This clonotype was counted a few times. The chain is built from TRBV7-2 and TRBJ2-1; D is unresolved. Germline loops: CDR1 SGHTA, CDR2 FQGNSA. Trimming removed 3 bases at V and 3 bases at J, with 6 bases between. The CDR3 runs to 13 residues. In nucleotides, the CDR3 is TGTGCCAGCAGCTTTGAACTCTACAATGAGCAGTTCTTC. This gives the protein CASSFELYNEQFF.

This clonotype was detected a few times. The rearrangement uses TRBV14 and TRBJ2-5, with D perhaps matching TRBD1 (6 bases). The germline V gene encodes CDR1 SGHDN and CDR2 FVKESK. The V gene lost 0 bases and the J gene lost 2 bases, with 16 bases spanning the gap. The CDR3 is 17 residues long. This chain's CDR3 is CASSQEGQVGTQETQYF. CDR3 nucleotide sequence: TGTGCCAGCAGCCAAGAGGGACAAGTAGGGACACAAGAGACCCAGTACTTC.

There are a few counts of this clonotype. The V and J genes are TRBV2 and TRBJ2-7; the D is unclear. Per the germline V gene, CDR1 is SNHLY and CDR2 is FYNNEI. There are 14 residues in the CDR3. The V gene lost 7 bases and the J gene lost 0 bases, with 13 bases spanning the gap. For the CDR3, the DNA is TGTGCCAGCATCCCGACTGGAACCTCCTACGAGCAGTACTTC. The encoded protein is CASIPTGTSYEQYF.

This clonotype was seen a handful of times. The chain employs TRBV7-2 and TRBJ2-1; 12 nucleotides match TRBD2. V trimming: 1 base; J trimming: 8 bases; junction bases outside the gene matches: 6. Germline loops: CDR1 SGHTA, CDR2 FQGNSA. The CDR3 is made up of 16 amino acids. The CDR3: CASSLGLAGARDEQFF. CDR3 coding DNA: TGTGCCAGCAGCTTAGGACTAGCGGGGGCCCGGGATGAGCAGTTCTTC.

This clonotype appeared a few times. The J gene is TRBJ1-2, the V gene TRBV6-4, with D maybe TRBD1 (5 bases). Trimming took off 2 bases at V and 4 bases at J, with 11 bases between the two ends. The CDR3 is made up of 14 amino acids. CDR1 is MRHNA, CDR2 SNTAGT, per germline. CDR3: CASSDRGPPYGYTF. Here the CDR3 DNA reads TGTGCCAGCAGTGACCGGGGCCCCCCCTATGGCTACACCTTC.